This passage covers 10 T cell receptor beta chains from one sample sequenced in a study of regulatory T cells in long-lasting Graves disease. TCR beta libraries were built with iRepertoire HTBI primers and Arm-PCR of CDR3 regions. TCRdb reprocessed the multiplex PCR reads with MiXCR, giving one entry per CDR3 protein. The profile shows some 560,000 distinct CDR3 sequences, about 15% of them singletons. Time point specified: newly diagnosed GD, antithyroid drugs for less than 3 months. Extracted PBMC RNA gave rise to the TCR library. These data also featured in a second study, about T cells in Graves' hyperthyroidism and ophthalmopathy.

The sequences come from peripheral blood mononuclear cells (PBMCs), collected at new diagnosis, from a patient treated with antithyroid drugs. These receptors were obtained from a woman aged 40 to 65 with Graves disease.

As for this clonotype: This may come from a read error, since a much larger clone is one base off. V and J are TRBV6-5 and TRBJ2-7, with TRBD1 identical over 7 bases. With 4 bases clipped from V and 3 bases from J, the junction kept 3 bases outside the gene matches. Germline CDR1 reads MNHEY; CDR2 reads SVGAGI. The CDR3 consists of 13 residues. The CDR3 sequence is CASSWAGGYEQYF. In nucleotides, the CDR3 is TGTGCCAGCAGTTGGGCAGGGGGCTACGAGCAGTACTTC.

The CDR3 reads CASSWGEEGTYEQYF. CDR3 bases: TGCGCCAGCAGCTGGGGGGAAGAAGGGACCTACGAGCAGTACTTC. The rearrangement joins TRBV5-1 to TRBJ2-7, with a possible D match to TRBD2 (6 bases). The CDR3 consists of 15 residues. The V gene's germline CDR1 is SGHRS and CDR2 YFSETQ. The V end lost 3 bases, the J end lost 2 bases, and 15 bases lay between the germline ends.

The CDR3, as DNA: TGTGCCAGCAGCCAAGTGCCTAGCGGGGGTTCAAGTGCTTACCCCTACGAGCAGTACTTC. Its translation: CASSQVPSGGSSAYPYEQYF. J is TRBJ2-7 and V is TRBV3-1, with TRBD2 matching over 10 bases. This CDR3 region has 20 residues. Germline loops: CDR1 LGHDT, CDR2 YNNKEL (reference sequence). V trimming: 1 base; J trimming: 2 bases; junction bases outside the gene matches: 17.

The chain employs TRBV6-1 and TRBJ2-5, with D perhaps TRBD2 (7 bases). Trimming cost V 0 bases and J 3 bases, with 11 bases left between them. This CDR3 spans 15 amino acids. From germline, CDR1 is MNHNS and CDR2 SASEGT. CDR3 amino acids: CASSEAGGPKETQYF. The CDR3 bases are TGTGCCAGCAGTGAAGCGGGGGGGCCGAAAGAGACCCAGTACTTC.

This clonotype has ten or more counts. The CDR3 loop is CASSPAPWDTQYF. CDR3 DNA sequence: TGTGCCAGCAGTCCGGCCCCCTGGGATACGCAGTATTTT. The chain joins TRBV6-1 to TRBJ2-3; no clear D. Trimming shortened V by 5 bases and J by 6 bases, and 12 bases separated the two germline ends. CDR1 and CDR2 from the germline V gene are MNHNS and SASEGT. CDR3 size: 13 residues.

The table lists this clonotype with many counts. The chain employs TRBV11-2 and TRBJ2-1; 8 nucleotides align to TRBD2. The V gene's germline CDR1 is SGHAT and CDR2 FQNNGV. V was clipped by 6 bases and J by 4 bases; unmatched bases: 14. The CDR3 sequence is 17 residues long. The CDR3, as DNA: TGTGCCAGCAGTCGCAGCGGGGGCTACTCCTTTTACAATGAGCAGTTCTTC. As protein: CASSRSGGYSFYNEQFF.

The gene calls are TRBV5-1 and TRBJ2-7, with 10 bases that match TRBD1. V trimming: 5 bases; J trimming: 3 bases; junction bases outside the gene matches: 5. CDR3 length: 14 amino acids. Germline V gene lookup returns CDR1 SGHRS and CDR2 YFSETQ. CDR3 nucleotide sequence: TGCGCCAGCAGGTCCGGGACAGGGGACTACGAGCAGTACTTC. Amino acid sequence: CASRSGTGDYEQYF.

The chain couples TRBV19 to TRBJ1-1, with D uncertain. Germline CDR1 is LNHDA and CDR2 is SQIVND (reference sequence). The V gene lost 7 bases and the J gene lost 3 bases, with 12 bases spanning the gap. The CDR3 contains 13 residues. The CDR3 spells CASTIAWDTEAFF. The CDR3 nucleotides are TGTGCCAGTACTATCGCATGGGACACTGAAGCTTTCTTT.

This clonotype has just a few counts. The V and J genes are TRBV7-9 and TRBJ2-7, with D possibly being TRBD2 (6 bases). The CDR3 runs to 14 residues. Trimming removed 5 bases from V and 2 bases from J, with 13 bases in between. The germline gives CDR1 SEHNR, CDR2 FQNEAQ (reference sequence). The CDR3 sequence is CASSLGLPPYEQYF. The CDR3 nucleotides read TGTGCCAGCAGCCTGGGACTGCCGCCCTACGAGCAGTACTTC.

Only a few counts were recorded for this clonotype. The rearrangement joins TRBV3-1 to TRBJ2-3, with D perhaps TRBD2 (6 bases). The CDR3 is 14 amino acids. CDR1 is LGHDT and CDR2 is YNNKEL in the germline V gene (reference sequence). The V and J ends lost 6 bases and 4 bases respectively, with 14 bases between them. Here the CDR3 reads CASSFATRPDTQYF. The CDR3 DNA follows: TGTGCCAGCAGTTTCGCGACTAGACCAGATACGCAGTATTTT.